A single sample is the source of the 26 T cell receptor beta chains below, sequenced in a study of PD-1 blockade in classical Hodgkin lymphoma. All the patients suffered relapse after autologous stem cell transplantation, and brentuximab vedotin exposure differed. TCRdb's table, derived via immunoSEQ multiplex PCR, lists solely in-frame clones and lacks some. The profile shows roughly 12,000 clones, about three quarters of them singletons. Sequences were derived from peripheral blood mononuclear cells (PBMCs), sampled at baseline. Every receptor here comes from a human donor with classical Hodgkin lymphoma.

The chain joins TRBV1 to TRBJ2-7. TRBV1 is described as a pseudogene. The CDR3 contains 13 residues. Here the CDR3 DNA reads TGCACCAGCAGTGCGGCTGGGACCTACGAGCAGTACGTC. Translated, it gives CTSSAAGTYEQYV.

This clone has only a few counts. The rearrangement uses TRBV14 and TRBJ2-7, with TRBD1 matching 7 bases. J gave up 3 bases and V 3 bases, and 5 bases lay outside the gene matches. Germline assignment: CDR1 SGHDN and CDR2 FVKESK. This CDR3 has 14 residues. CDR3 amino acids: CASSHRDRHYEQYF. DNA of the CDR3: TGTGCCAGCAGCCATCGGGACAGACACTACGAGCAGTACTTC.

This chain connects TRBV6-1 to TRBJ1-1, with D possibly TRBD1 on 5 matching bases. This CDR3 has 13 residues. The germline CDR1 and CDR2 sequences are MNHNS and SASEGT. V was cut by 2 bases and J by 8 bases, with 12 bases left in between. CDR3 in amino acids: CASSELTGGEAFF. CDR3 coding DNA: TGTGCCAGCAGTGAATTAACCGGGGGGGAAGCTTTCTTT.

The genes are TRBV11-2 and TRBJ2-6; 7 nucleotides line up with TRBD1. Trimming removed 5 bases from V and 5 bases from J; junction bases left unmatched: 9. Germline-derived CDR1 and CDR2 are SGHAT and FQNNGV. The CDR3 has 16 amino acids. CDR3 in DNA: TGTGCCAGCAGCCCCCTAGGGGGCCCTAGGGCCAACGTCCTGACTTTC. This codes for CASSPLGGPRANVLTF.

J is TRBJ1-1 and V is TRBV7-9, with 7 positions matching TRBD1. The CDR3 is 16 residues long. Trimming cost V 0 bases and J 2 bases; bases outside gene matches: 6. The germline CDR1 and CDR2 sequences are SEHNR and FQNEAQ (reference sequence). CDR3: CASSLAWRGRNTEAFF. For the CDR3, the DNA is TGTGCCAGCAGCTTAGCGTGGAGGGGGCGCAACACTGAAGCTTTCTTT.

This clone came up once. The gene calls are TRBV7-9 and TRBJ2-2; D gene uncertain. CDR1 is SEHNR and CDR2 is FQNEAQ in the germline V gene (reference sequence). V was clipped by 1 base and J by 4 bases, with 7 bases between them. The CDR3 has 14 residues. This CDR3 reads CASSLGSFTGELFF. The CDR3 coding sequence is TGTGCCAGCAGCTTAGGATCCTTCACCGGGGAGCTGTTTTTT.

The CDR3 DNA is TGTGCCAGCAGCCCGGGACAGACGAACACTGAAGCTTTCTTT. Its translation: CASSPGQTNTEAFF. The chain combines TRBV5-5 with TRBJ1-1; the match to TRBD1 covers 7 bases. The CDR3 covers 14 residues. Germline V gene lookup returns CDR1 SGHKS and CDR2 YYEKEE (reference sequence). With V trimmed by 4 bases and J by 1 base, 4 bases remained unmatched.

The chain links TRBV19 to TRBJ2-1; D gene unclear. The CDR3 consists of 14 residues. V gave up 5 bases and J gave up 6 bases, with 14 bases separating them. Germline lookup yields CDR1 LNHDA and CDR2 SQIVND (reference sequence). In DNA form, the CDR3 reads TGTGCCAGTAGTCTTCGCACCCTGGGCAATGAGCAGTTCTTC. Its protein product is CASSLRTLGNEQFF.

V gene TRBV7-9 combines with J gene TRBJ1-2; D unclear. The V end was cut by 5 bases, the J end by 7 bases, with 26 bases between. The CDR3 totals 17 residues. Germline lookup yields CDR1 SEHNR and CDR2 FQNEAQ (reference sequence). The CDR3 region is CASSPTVGAGFFAGYTF. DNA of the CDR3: TGTGCCAGCAGCCCCACGGTGGGCGCGGGTTTTTTCGCTGGCTACACCTTC.

The CDR3 loop is CATTRGQGALAGLETQYF. CDR3 DNA sequence: TGTGCCACCACCCGGGGACAGGGGGCTCTAGCGGGGTTGGAGACCCAGTACTTC. The V gene is TRBV15, the J gene TRBJ2-5, with TRBD1 matching 12 bases. The CDR3 consists of 18 residues. Per the germline V gene, CDR1 is LNHNV and CDR2 is YYDKDF (reference sequence). Trimming at V came to 7 bases and at J to 5 bases, leaving 17 bases not matched to a gene.

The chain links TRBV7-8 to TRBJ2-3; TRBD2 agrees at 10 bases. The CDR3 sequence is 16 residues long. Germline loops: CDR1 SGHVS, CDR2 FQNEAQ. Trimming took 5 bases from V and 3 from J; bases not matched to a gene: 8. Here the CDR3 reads CASSRLLAGMTDTQYF. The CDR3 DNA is TGTGCCAGCAGCCGGTTACTAGCGGGGATGACAGATACGCAGTATTTT.

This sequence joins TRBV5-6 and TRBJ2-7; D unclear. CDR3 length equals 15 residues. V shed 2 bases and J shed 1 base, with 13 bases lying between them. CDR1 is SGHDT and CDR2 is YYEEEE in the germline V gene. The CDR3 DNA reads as TGTGCCAGCAGCTTACAAGGGATGTGGTCCTACGAGCAGTACGTC. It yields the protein CASSLQGMWSYEQYV.

This chain's CDR3 is CASSLGGVYNQPQHF. CDR3 DNA: TGTGCCAGCAGTTTAGGGGGAGTGTACAATCAGCCCCAGCATTTT. V gene TRBV28 combines with J gene TRBJ1-5, with D tentatively TRBD1 (5 bases). The germline gives CDR1 MDHEN, CDR2 SYDVKM. V was pared by 2 bases and J by 3 bases, with 11 bases between. This CDR3 contains 15 residues.

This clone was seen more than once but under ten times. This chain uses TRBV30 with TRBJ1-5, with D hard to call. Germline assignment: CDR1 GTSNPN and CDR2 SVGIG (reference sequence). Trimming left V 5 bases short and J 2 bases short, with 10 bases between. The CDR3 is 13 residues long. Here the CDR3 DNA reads TGTGCCTGGGGACCTCCTGGCAATCAGCCCCAGCATTTT. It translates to CAWGPPGNQPQHF.

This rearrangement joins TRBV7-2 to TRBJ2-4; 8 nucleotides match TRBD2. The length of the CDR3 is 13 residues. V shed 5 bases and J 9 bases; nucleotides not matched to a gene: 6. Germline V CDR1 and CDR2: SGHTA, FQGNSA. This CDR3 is CASSPPGGGIQYF. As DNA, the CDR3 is TGTGCCAGCAGCCCCCCCGGGGGGGGCATTCAGTACTTC.

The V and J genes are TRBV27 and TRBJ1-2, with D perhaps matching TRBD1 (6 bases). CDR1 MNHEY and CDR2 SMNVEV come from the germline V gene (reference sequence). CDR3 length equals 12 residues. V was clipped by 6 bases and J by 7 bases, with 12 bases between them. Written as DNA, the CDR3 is TGTGCCAGCAGCCCGACAGGAGGTGGCTACACCTTC. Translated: CASSPTGGGYTF.

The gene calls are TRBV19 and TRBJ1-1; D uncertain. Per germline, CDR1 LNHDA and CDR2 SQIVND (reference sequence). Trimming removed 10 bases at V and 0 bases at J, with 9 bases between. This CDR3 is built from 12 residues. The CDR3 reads CATRTMNTEAFF. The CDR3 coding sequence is TGTGCCACCCGGACCATGAACACTGAAGCTTTCTTT.

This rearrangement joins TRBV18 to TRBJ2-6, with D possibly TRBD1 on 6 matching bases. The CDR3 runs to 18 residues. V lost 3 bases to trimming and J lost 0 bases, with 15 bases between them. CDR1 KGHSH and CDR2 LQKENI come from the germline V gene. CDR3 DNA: TGTGCCAGCTCACCCACGACAGGTGCACTCTCTGGGGCCAACGTCCTGACTTTC. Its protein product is CASSPTTGALSGANVLTF.

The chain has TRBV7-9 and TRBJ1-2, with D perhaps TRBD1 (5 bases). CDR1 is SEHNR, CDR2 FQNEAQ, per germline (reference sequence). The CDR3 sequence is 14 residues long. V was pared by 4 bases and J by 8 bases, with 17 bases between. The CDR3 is CASSSDGTLGGYTF. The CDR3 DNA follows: TGTGCCAGCAGCTCTGACGGGACTCTGGGAGGCTACACCTTC.

The CDR3 DNA reads TGTGCCAGTAGTTGGACAGAAGGGGAGGGTGAGCAGTTCTTC. This codes for CASSWTEGEGEQFF. This chain joins TRBV19 and TRBJ2-1; a possible D gene is TRBD2 (7 bases). This CDR3 is built from 14 residues. Germline CDR1 is LNHDA and CDR2 is SQIVND (reference sequence). Trimming cost V 5 bases and J 9 bases, with 17 bases left between them.

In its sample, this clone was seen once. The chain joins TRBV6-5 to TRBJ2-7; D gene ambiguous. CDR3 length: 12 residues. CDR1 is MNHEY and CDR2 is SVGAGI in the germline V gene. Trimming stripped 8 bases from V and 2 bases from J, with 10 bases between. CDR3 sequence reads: CASGPSAYEQYF. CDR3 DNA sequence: TGTGCCAGCGGCCCCTCAGCCTACGAGCAGTACTTC.

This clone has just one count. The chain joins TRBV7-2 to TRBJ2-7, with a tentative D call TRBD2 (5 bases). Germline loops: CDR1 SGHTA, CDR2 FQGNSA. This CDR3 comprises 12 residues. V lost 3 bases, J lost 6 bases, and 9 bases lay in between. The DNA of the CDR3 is TGTGCCAGCAGCTTCACCGGGGTCGAGCAGTACTTC. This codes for CASSFTGVEQYF.

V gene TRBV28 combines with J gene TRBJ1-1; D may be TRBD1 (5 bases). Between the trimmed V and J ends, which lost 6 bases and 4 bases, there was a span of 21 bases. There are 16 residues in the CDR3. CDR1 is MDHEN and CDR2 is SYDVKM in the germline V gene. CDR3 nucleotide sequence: TGTGCCAGCAGGCTGGTGGGAAAGGGGTTAGGCACTGAAGCTTTCTTT. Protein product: CASRLVGKGLGTEAFF.

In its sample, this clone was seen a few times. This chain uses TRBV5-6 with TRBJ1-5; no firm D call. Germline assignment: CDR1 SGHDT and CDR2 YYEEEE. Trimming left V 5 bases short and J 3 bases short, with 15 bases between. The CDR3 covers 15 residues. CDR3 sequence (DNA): TGTGCCAGCAGTACTACCGGGAGGGACAATCAGCCCCAGCATTTT. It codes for CASSTTGRDNQPQHF.

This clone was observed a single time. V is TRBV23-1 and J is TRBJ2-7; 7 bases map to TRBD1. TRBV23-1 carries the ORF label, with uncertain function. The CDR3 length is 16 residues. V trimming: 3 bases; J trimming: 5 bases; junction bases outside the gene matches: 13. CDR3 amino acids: CASSHTRDRLQNEQYV. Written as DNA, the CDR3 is TGCGCCAGCAGTCACACAAGGGACAGACTACAGAACGAGCAGTACGTC.

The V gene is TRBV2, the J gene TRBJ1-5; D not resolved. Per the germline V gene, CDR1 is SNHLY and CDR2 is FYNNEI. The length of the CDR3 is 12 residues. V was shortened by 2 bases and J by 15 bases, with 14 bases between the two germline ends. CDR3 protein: CASSERAAIPHF. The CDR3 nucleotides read TGTGCCAGCAGTGAACGGGCCGCCATCCCGCATTTT.